This TCR beta chain comes out of a study of CD8 T cells in ankylosing spondylitis. Study-level findings and limits: Seemingly characteristic of ankylosing spondylitis blood was a TCR beta motif consisting of about 8 highly homologous variants. Disease-linked clones were reportedly significantly enriched in matched ankylosing spondylitis synovial fluid. Disease-linked clones were found to be CD8+ and relatively rare in peripheral blood.

With regard to this clonotype: Its target is unknown.

One entry per CDR3 protein, called by TCRdb with MiXCR from the 5' RACE reads. This table holds tens of thousands of distinct CDR3 sequences, 9% found once. The CDR3 length is 13 residues. V lost 6 bases and J lost 7, with 13 bases in between. From germline, CDR1 is LNHDA and CDR2 SQIVND (reference sequence). The specimen was blood, either unsorted or a sorted T cell fraction (not recorded which). The clonotype comes from a male donor with ankylosing spondylitis. The chain couples TRBV19 to TRBJ2-1; D ambiguous. The CDR3 bases are TGTGCCAGTAGCCTAAAGGAGACGAATGAGCAGTTCTTC. Encoded protein: CASSLKETNEQFF.